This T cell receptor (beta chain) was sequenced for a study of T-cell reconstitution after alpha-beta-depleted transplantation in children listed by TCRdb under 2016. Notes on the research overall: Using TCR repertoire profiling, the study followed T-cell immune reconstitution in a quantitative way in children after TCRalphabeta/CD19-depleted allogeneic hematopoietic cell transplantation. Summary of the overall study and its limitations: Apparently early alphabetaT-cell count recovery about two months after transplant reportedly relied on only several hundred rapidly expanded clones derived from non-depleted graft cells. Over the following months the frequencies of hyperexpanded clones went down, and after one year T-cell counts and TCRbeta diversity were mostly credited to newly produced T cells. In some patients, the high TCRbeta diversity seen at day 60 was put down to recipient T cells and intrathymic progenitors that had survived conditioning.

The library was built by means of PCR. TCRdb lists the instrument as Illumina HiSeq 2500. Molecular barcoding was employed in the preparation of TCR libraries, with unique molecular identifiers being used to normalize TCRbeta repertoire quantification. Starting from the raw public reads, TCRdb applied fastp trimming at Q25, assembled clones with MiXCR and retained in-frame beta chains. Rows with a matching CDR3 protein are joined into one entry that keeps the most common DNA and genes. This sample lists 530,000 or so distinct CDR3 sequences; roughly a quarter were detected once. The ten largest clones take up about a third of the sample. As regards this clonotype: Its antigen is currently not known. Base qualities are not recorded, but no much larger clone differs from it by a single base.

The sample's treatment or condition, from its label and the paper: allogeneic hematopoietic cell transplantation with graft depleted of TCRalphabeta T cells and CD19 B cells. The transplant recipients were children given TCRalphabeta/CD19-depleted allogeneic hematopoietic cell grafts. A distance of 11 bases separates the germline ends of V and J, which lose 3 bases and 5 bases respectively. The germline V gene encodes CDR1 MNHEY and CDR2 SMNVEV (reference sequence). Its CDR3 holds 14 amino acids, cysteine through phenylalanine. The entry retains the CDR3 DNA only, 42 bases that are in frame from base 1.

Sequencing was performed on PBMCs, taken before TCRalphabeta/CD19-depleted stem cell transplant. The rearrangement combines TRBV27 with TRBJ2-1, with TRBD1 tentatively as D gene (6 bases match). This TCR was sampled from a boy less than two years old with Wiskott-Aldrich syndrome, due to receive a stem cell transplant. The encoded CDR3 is CASSFLYRDNEQFF. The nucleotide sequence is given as TGTGCCAGCAGTTTCCTCTACAGGGACAATGAGCAGTTCTTC.